Listed here is a single TCR beta chain. The data were obtained in a study of T cells in Graves' hyperthyroidism and ophthalmopathy. As for the study in general: Blood from the periphery was taken at initial diagnosis, before any treatment.

Any patient presenting with uncontrolled infection, other autoimmune disease, pregnancy or lactation was left out. This CDR3 region has 16 residues. Trimming cost V 2 bases and J 6 bases; bases outside gene matches: 10. CDR1 ENHRY and CDR2 SYGVKD come from the germline V gene. TCR beta CDR3 regions were amplified from RNA transcripts. With the HTBI primer set, the TCR CDR3 went through a first round of RT-PCR. TCRdb reanalysed the multiplex PCR reads using MiXCR and keeps one entry per CDR3 protein. The data contain about 380,000 distinct CDR3 sequences, 15% to 20% of them seen just once; the ten biggest clones take up roughly two fifths.

Source material: blood. This chain connects TRBV10-3 to TRBJ1-1; 9 positions match TRBD1. This sequence originates from a man between 18 and 29 years old with Graves' ophthalmopathy. The CDR3 loop reads CAISESYTGGFAEAFF. CDR3 DNA sequence: TGTGCCATCAGTGAGAGCTATACAGGGGGCTTCGCTGAAGCTTTCTTT.